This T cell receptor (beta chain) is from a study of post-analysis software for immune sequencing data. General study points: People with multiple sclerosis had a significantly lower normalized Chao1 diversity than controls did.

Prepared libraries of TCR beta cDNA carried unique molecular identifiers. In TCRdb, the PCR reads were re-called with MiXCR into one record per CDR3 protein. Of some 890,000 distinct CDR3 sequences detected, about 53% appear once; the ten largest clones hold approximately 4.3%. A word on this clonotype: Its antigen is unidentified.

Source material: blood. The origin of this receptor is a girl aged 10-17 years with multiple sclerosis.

CDR3 protein: CATSREEAGRETQYF. The CDR3 coding sequence is TGTGCCACCAGCAGAGAAGAAGCGGGGCGAGAGACCCAGTACTTC. The chain recombines TRBV15 with TRBJ2-5, with 7 nucleotides matching TRBD2. V lost 0 bases to trimming and J lost 4 bases; unmatched junction nucleotides: 5. CDR3 length equals 15 residues. Per the germline V gene, CDR1 is LNHNV and CDR2 is YYDKDF (reference sequence).